Each of the 19 T cell receptor beta chains below was sequenced from the same sample in a study of shared clonotypes between healthy human individuals. The table came from immunoSEQ multiplex PCR; TCRdb's copy has only in-frame clones and leaves some out. Of about 1 million clones listed, roughly 80% are singletons. Material for sequencing was memory CD4+ T cells sorted from blood. Subset in this sample: CD45RA-negative fraction. The receptor set was obtained from a man aged 18 to 30 in good health.

The CDR3 region is CASSPPGHKAGTNEKLFF. The CDR3, as DNA: TGTGCCAGCAGTCCCCCGGGACACAAGGCGGGAACTAATGAAAAACTGTTTTTT. The chain combines TRBV14 with TRBJ1-4; perhaps TRBD1 as D (6 bases). The germline V gene encodes CDR1 SGHDN and CDR2 FVKESK. The CDR3 is 18 residues long. Trimming shortened V by 6 bases and J by 1 base, and 21 bases separated the two germline ends.

The chain couples TRBV21-1 to TRBJ2-7; the D call of TRBD2 is as the table states it, not checked on the DNA. TRBV21-1 is a pseudogene segment. The CDR3 is made up of 11 amino acids. The CDR3 DNA reads as TGTGCCAGCAGCAAAGCGCGCGAGCAGTACTTC. It specifies CASSKAREQYF.

This chain joins TRBV5-6 and TRBJ1-2; D is unclear. V lost 0 bases to trimming and J lost 4 bases, with 7 bases between them. Germline V gene lookup returns CDR1 SGHDT and CDR2 YYEEEE. CDR3 size: 13 residues. In DNA form, the CDR3 reads TGTGCCAGCAGCTTGGAACAGAGCTATGGCTACACCTTC. Protein sequence: CASSLEQSYGYTF.

This clone was seen more than once but under ten times. The chain combines TRBV18 with TRBJ1-5; D possibly corresponds to TRBD1 (5 bases). Trimming left V 2 bases short and J 4 bases short, with 9 bases between. The CDR3 sequence is 14 residues long. CDR1 KGHSH and CDR2 LQKENI come from the germline V gene. In nucleotides, the CDR3 is TGTGCCAGCTCACCAAGCAGGGCAAATCAGCCCCAGCATTTT. The encoded protein is CASSPSRANQPQHF.

This clone was counted between two and nine times. The rearrangement joins TRBV5-1 to TRBJ2-7; D perhaps matches TRBD2 (6 bases). The ends were cut back, 0 bases at V and 1 base at J, with 14 bases in the middle. Germline CDR1 is SGHRS and CDR2 is YFSETQ. CDR3 size: 16 residues. DNA for the CDR3: TGCGCCAGCAGCTTGGCTTCCTCCGGGACTTCCTACGAGCAGTACTTC. It translates to CASSLASSGTSYEQYF.

The gene calls are TRBV5-1 and TRBJ2-7; maybe TRBD2 (7 bases). The V and J ends lost 0 bases and 2 bases respectively, with 12 bases between them. The length of the CDR3 is 15 residues. CDR1 is SGHRS and CDR2 is YFSETQ in the germline V gene. CDR3 sequence (DNA): TGCGCCAGCAGCTTGGAAGGGGGGAGGGCCTACGAGCAGTACTTC. Translation gives CASSLEGGRAYEQYF.

The chain is built from TRBV5-1 and TRBJ2-2; 9 positions agree with TRBD1. The germline CDR1 and CDR2 sequences are SGHRS and YFSETQ. V dropped 8 bases and J dropped 6; count of bases not matched to a gene: 8. The CDR3 has 14 residues. The CDR3 is CASIQGATAGELFF. CDR3 bases: TGCGCCAGTATACAGGGGGCAACCGCCGGGGAGCTGTTTTTT. Complete variable domain (other parts from reference TRBV5-1 and TRBJ2-2): KAGVTQTPRYLIKTRGQQVTLSCSPISGHRSVSWYQQTPGQGLQFLFEYFSETQRNKGNFPGRFSGRQFSNSRSEMNVSTLELGDSALYLCASIQGATAGELFFGEGSRLTVL.

The genes are TRBV6-1 and TRBJ1-6; 8 nucleotides match TRBD1. The CDR3 runs to 15 residues. Germline loops: CDR1 MNHNS, CDR2 SASEGT. Losses at the gene ends were 2 bases for V and 6 bases for J; bases not matched to a gene: 3. The CDR3 DNA reads TGTGCCAGCAGTGAACAGGGGGCAATTAATTCACCCCTCCACTTT. The encoded protein is CASSEQGAINSPLHF.

The gene calls are TRBV6-5 and TRBJ2-2; D might be TRBD2 (6 bases). V was clipped by 4 bases and J by 0 bases, with 9 bases between them. This CDR3 is built from 15 residues. CDR1 MNHEY and CDR2 SVGAGI come from the germline V gene. Here the CDR3 DNA reads TGTGCCAGCAGTTCCTTAGCGGCGAACACCGGGGAGCTGTTTTTT. This encodes CASSSLAANTGELFF.

This clone was seen only once. The genes are TRBV6-1 and TRBJ1-3, with 8 bases aligning to TRBD1. J was trimmed by 4 bases and V by 4 bases; bases with no gene match: 15. The CDR3 loop spans 18 amino acids. Germline V CDR1 and CDR2: MNHNS, SASEGT. The CDR3, as DNA: TGTGCCAGCAGTGCAGTGGGGACAGGCTTTACCTCCGGAAACACCATATATTTT. It codes for CASSAVGTGFTSGNTIYF.

V is TRBV6-5 and J is TRBJ1-2, with 9 bases identical to TRBD1. The CDR3 runs to 15 residues. V trimming: 0 bases; J trimming: 3 bases; junction bases outside the gene matches: 2. CDR1 and CDR2 (germline): MNHEY, SVGAGI. CDR3 nucleotide sequence: TGTGCCAGCAGTTACTCGGGGGACAGGGACTATGGCTACACCTTC. This codes for CASSYSGDRDYGYTF.

V gene TRBV6-1 combines with J gene TRBJ2-5; possibly TRBD2 for D (5 bases). Per germline, CDR1 MNHNS and CDR2 SASEGT. V lost 2 bases, J lost 4 bases, and 14 bases lay in between. The CDR3 runs to 15 residues. Here the CDR3 reads CASSENRAESETQYF. DNA for the CDR3: TGTGCCAGCAGTGAAAATCGAGCGGAATCAGAGACCCAGTACTTC.

The J gene is TRBJ1-4, the V gene TRBV11-2; D is unresolved. CDR1 and CDR2 from the germline V gene are SGHAT and FQNNGV. The V gene lost 7 bases and the J gene lost 8 bases, with 11 bases spanning the gap. CDR3 length: 12 amino acids. The CDR3 DNA reads as TGTGCCAGCAACGAACCGGGGGAAAAACTGTTTTTT. It is translated as CASNEPGEKLFF. The whole variable domain, filled in from reference TRBV11-2 and TRBJ1-4, reads EAGVAQSPRYKIIEKRQSVAFWCNPISGHATLYWYQQILGQGPKLLIQFQNNGVVDDSQLPKDRFSAERLKGVDSTLKIQPAKLEDSAVYLCASNEPGEKLFFGSGTQLSVL.

This clone has a single count. The genes are TRBV27 and TRBJ2-2; possibly TRBD1 or TRBD2 for D (5 bases each). Deletions cut 7 bases from V and 2 bases from J, with 14 bases between. CDR1 and CDR2 from the germline V gene are MNHEY and SMNVEV (reference sequence). The CDR3 loop spans 15 amino acids. CDR3 sequence (DNA): TGTGCCAGCACTGCCTGGGACGGAAACACCGGGGAGCTGTTTTTT. Residues: CASTAWDGNTGELFF.

Regarding this clone: At the DNA level, this CDR3 is encoded by other sequences in the same sample as well. The rearrangement uses TRBV19 and TRBJ1-2; the match to TRBD1 covers 7 bases. Germline CDR1 and CDR2: LNHDA and SQIVND (reference sequence). This CDR3 contains 13 residues. Germline trimming cut 5 bases from V and 2 bases from J; bases unmatched to any gene: 2. As DNA, the CDR3 is TGTGCCAGTAGTTTCAGGGGGAACTATGGCTACACCTTC. It yields the protein CASSFRGNYGYTF.

This sequence joins TRBV4-2 and TRBJ2-5, with TRBD2 matching over 11 bases. The CDR3 covers 17 residues. Germline V CDR1 and CDR2: LGHNA, YNFKEQ. J gave up 5 bases and V 0 bases, and 8 bases lay outside the gene matches. CDR3 protein: CASSQDGTSGRYETQYF. In DNA form, the CDR3 reads TGTGCCAGCAGCCAAGACGGAACTAGCGGGAGATACGAGACCCAGTACTTC.

The chain carries TRBV5-1 and TRBJ1-4; no clear D gene. There are 16 residues in the CDR3. Germline V gene sequence: CDR1 SGHRS, CDR2 YFSETQ. The V gene lost 0 bases and the J gene lost 3 bases, with 12 bases spanning the gap. The CDR3 sequence is CASSLEGWRANEKLFF. The DNA for the CDR3 is TGCGCCAGCAGCTTGGAGGGTTGGAGAGCTAATGAAAAACTGTTTTTT.

This clone was seen a single time. CDR3 bases: TGTGCCAGCAGCCGGACCACAGATACGCAGTATTTT. This gives the protein CASSRTTDTQYF. V usage is TRBV7-9 and J usage is TRBJ2-3; no clear D. The ends were cut back, 5 bases at V and 2 bases at J, with 5 bases in the middle. Germline values: CDR1 SEHNR, CDR2 FQNEAQ (reference sequence). The CDR3 totals 12 residues.

This clone was found many times. The chain is built from TRBV19 and TRBJ1-1; no definite D call. The CDR3 runs to 14 residues. Germline assignment: CDR1 LNHDA and CDR2 SQIVND (reference sequence). Between the trimmed V and J ends, which lost 4 bases and 1 base, there was a span of 10 bases. The chain's CDR3 is CASSTKARNTEAFF. In nucleotides, the CDR3 is TGTGCCAGTAGTACAAAGGCTCGGAACACTGAAGCTTTCTTT. Complete variable domain (other parts from reference TRBV19 and TRBJ1-1): DGGITQSPKYLFRKEGQNVTLSCEQNLNHDAMYWYRQDPGQGLRLIYYSQIVNDFQKGDIAEGYSVSREKKESFPLTVTSAQKNPTAFYLCASSTKARNTEAFFGQGTRLTVV.